Sequencing of this TCR beta chain was carried out in a study of T-cell reconstitution after alpha-beta-depleted transplantation in children. Unique molecular identifiers were incorporated into the prepared TCRbeta library. MiXCR, run by TCRdb on the PCR reads, gives a single entry per CDR3 protein. The sample consists of 110,000 or so distinct CDR3 sequences, 5% to 7% of them appearing once. The V segment lost 4 bases and the J segment 5 bases; nucleotides outside the gene matches: 18. Looked up from germline, CDR1 is LGHNA and CDR2 is YNFKEQ. The length of the CDR3 is 18 residues. This clonotype was found a few times. As yet, its antigen is unknown. Whole-study findings and limits: In some patients, recipient T cells and intrathymic progenitors surviving conditioning explained high day-60 diversity. Most T-cell counts and diversity one year after the transplant came from T cells that were newly produced. Reportedly, roughly two months post-transplant, alpha-beta T cells arose from several hundred expanded graft clones.

The receptor's source is a male patient between 2 and 15 years old who had a stem cell transplant for acute lymphoblastic leukemia, so the T cells may come from the graft donor. J is TRBJ2-3 and V is TRBV4-2, with 7 bases identical to TRBD2. The source was PBMCs, mostly from graft donor cells, collected 360 days after TCRalphabeta/CD19-depleted stem cell transplant. CDR3 DNA sequence: TGTGCCAGCAGCCTCCTTGTGGGGGGGAGCCGGAGAGGAGATACGCAGTATTTT. This encodes CASSLLVGGSRRGDTQYF.